This T cell receptor beta chain emerged from a study of identifying expanded T cells in peripheral blood. Germline trimming cut 3 bases from V and 0 bases from J; bases unmatched to any gene: 7. This CDR3 has 18 residues. Per germline, CDR1 KGHSH and CDR2 LQKENI. This clone was observed a single time. Its antigen is currently unknown. Healthy donors had no documented immune events, such as infections, while sampled. TCRdb's table, derived via immunoSEQ multiplex PCR, lists solely in-frame clones and lacks some. The sample includes 100,000 to 150,000 clones, 84% of them seen just once. Study-level points and caveats: About 1.2 clones differed between technical replicates, versus around 15 and 19 over time.

The chain uses TRBV18 and TRBJ2-6; 8 positions agree with TRBD1. This TCR was sampled from a person aged 18 to 70 in good health. The specimen was blood. CDR3 DNA: TGTGCCAGCTCACCGTCTTACAGGGGGAGCTCTGGGGCCAACGTCCTGACTTTC. This translates into CASSPSYRGSSGANVLTF.